A selection of T cell receptor beta chains follows, all from one sample in a study of T cell responses to AZD1222 COVID-19 vaccine. Measured with immunoSEQ multiplex PCR; TCRdb has only the in-frame clones, and not every one. This table has fewer than 90,000 clones, around nine tenths appearing once. The starting material was peripheral blood, obtained on day 0 of AZD1222 vaccination. These receptors were taken from an adult in good health. Each CDR3 is given with its conserved first and last residue. D genes are given only for firm matches. Size tells how often a clone was seen (once, few, many) or the class of an expanded clone, and some rows leave it out.

CASSQGRRDTQYF	TGTGCCAGCAGCCAAGGGAGGAGAGATACGCAGTATTTT	TRBJ2-3	13	.	.	TRBV14
CASSDHFTGGFYGYTF	TGTGCCAGCAGTGACCACTTTACAGGGGGCTTCTATGGCTACACCTTC	TRBJ1-2	16	.	TRBD1	TRBV6-1
CASSPGVYSVNSPLHF	TGTGCCAGCAGCCCCGGGGTCTATTCCGTTAATTCACCCCTCCACTTT	TRBJ1-6	16	.	.	TRBV3-1/TRBV3-2
CASSLGGRAGTEAFF	TGTGCCAGCAGCTTAGGTGGCAGGGCAGGCACTGAAGCTTTCTTT	TRBJ1-1	15	once	.	TRBV7-9
CASSHLGGAGNIQYF	TGTGCCAGCAGCCACCTCGGGGGGGCCGGAAACATTCAGTACTTC	TRBJ2-4	15	.	TRBD2	TRBV3-1/TRBV3-2
CASSPGPYNEQFF	TGTGCCAGCAGTCCAGGCCCCTACAATGAGCAGTTCTTC	TRBJ2-1	13	.	.	TRBV28
CATSDRTGSYEQYF	TGTGCCACTTCGGACAGGACGGGCTCCTACGAGCAGTACTTC	TRBJ2-7	14	.	TRBD1	TRBV19
CASSPGRHSTNEKLFF	TGTGCCAGCAGCCCCGGGAGACACTCAACTAATGAAAAACTGTTTTTT	TRBJ1-4	16	.	.	TRBV28
CASSSSAAVHSYNEQFF	TGCGCCAGCAGCTCCTCTGCGGCGGTACACTCCTACAATGAGCAGTTCTTC	TRBJ2-1	17	.	.	TRBV5-1
CASSLRGAQNIQYF	TGTGCCAGCAGCTTGAGAGGGGCTCAAAACATTCAGTACTTC	TRBJ2-4	14	.	.	TRBV5-4
CAWTPFAGSDTQYF	TGTGCCTGGACGCCTTTTGCTGGGTCAGATACGCAGTATTTT	TRBJ2-3	14	.	.	TRBV30
CASSPNRGQEKLFF	TGTGCCAGCTCACCAAACAGGGGGCAGGAAAAACTGTTTTTT	TRBJ1-4	14	.	TRBD1	TRBV18
CASSQAALGQRGNTIYF	TGCGCCAGCAGCCAAGCCGCGCTGGGACAGAGAGGAAACACCATATATTTT	TRBJ1-3	17	few	TRBD1	TRBV4-1
CASSSVSGRSYNEQFF	TGCGCCAGCAGCTCCGTCAGCGGGAGATCCTACAATGAGCAGTTCTTC	TRBJ2-1	16	.	TRBD2	TRBV5-1
CASSQVPGGSLSGNTIYF	TGTGCCAGCAGCCAAGTTCCAGGGGGCTCCCTCTCTGGAAACACCATATATTTT	TRBJ1-3	18	.	TRBD1	TRBV4-2
CSVGGGSDLTEQFF	TGCAGCGTTGGGGGCGGGTCGGACCTCACCGAGCAGTTCTTC	TRBJ2-1	14	.	.	TRBV29-1
CASSAPDSGNTIYF	TGTGCCAGCAGCGCCCCGGACAGCGGAAACACCATATATTTT	TRBJ1-3	14	.	.	TRBV5-6
CASSRITGGGLYF	TGCGCCAGCAGCAGGATAACGGGAGGAGGGCTGTACTTC	TRBJ2-7	13	once	TRBD2	TRBV5-1